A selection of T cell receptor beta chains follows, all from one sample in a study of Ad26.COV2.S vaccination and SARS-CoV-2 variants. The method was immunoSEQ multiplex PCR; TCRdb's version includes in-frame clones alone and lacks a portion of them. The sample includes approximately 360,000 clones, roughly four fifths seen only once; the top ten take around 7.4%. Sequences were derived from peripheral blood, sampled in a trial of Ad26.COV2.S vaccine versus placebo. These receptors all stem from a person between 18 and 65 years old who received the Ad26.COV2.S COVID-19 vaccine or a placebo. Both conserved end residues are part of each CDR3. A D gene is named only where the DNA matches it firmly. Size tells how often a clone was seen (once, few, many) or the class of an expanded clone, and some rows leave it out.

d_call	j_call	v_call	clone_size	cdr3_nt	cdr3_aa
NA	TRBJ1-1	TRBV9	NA	TGTGCCAGCAGCGAGGGAGGATGGGGCACTGAAGCTTTCTTT	CASSEGGWGTEAFF
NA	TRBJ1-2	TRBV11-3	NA	TGTGCCAGCGGTTCAGGGCGGGCTGGCTACACCTTC	CASGSGRAGYTF
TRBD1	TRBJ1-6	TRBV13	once	TGTGCCAGCAGCTTCAGACAGGGCGGTTCACCCCTCCACTTT	CASSFRQGGSPLHF
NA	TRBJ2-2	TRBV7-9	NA	TGTGCCAGCAGCTACTTGGGACCCTCCACCGGGGAGCTGTTTTTT	CASSYLGPSTGELFF
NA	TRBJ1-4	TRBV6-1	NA	TGTGCCAGCAGTGAACCTCCGGACCGTAGGGTTAATGAAAAACTGTTTTTT	CASSEPPDRRVNEKLFF
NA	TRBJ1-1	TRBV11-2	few	TGTGCCAGCAGCCCATCCATAGGGAACACTGAAGCTTTCTTT	CASSPSIGNTEAFF
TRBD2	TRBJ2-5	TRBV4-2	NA	TGTGCCAGCAGCCGAGAGCGGGGGGGCCTGGAGACCCAGTACTTC	CASSRERGGLETQYF
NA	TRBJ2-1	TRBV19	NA	TGTGCCAGTAGTATTCAGGGTAGCTCCTACAATGAGCAGTTCTTC	CASSIQGSSYNEQFF
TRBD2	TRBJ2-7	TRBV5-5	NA	TGTGCCAGCAGCTTGGGTCCCGGGACTAGAAAGGACGAGCAGTACTTC	CASSLGPGTRKDEQYF
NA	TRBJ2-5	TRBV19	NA	TGTGCCAGTAGATCCAGCACGGAGACCCAGTACTTC	CASRSSTETQYF
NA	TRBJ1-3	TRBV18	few	TGTGCCAGCTCACCCGAGGTTCTTCTCTCTGGAAACACCATATATTTT	CASSPEVLLSGNTIYF
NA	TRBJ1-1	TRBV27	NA	TGTGCCAGCCCAAGGCTATCCCCTGAAGCTTTCTTT	CASPRLSPEAFF
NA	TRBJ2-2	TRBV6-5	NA	TGTGCCAGCAGACCTGGGACCGGGGAGCTGTTTTTT	CASRPGTGELFF
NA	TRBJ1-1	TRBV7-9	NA	TGTGCCAGCGGACGGGAGAACACTGAAGCTTTCTTT	CASGRENTEAFF
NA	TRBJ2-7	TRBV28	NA	TGTGCCAGCAAGCCGAGGCCCACCTACGAGCAGTACTTC	CASKPRPTYEQYF
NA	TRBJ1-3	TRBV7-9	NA	TGTGCCAGCAGCTTAGAGACCGGAAACACCATATATTTT	CASSLETGNTIYF
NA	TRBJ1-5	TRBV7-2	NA	TGTGCCAGCAGCTCAGAACATCAGCCCCAGCATTTT	CASSSEHQPQHF
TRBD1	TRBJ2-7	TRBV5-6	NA	TGTGCCAGCAGCCTCCCACCTTGGGCAGGGGGCAGGGAGCAGTACTTC	CASSLPPWAGGREQYF
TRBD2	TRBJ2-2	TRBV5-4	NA	TGTGCCAGCAGCCACCCCTCGACGGCGGGAGCCGGGGAGCTGTTTTTT	CASSHPSTAGAGELFF
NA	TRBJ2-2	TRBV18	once	TGTGCCAGCTCCGTACAGGGATCGTCCTACACCGGGGAGCTGTTTTTT	CASSVQGSSYTGELFF
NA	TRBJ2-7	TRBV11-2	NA	TGTGCCAGCAGCTCCTTTCCCCGGGACACCTACTCCTACGAGCAGTACTTC	CASSSFPRDTYSYEQYF
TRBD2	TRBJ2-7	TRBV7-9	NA	TGTGCCAGCAGCTTAAGCGGCGGGAGCTACGAGCAGTACTTC	CASSLSGGSYEQYF
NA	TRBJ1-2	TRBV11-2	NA	TGTGCCAGCACGCCTCGCGTAAACTATGGCTACACCTTC	CASTPRVNYGYTF
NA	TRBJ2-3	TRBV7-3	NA	TGTGCCAGCAGCTGGGGGGGCACGCAGTATTTT	CASSWGGTQYF
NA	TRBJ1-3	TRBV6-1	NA	TGTGCCAGCAGTGTATGGGGGGTAGACTCTGGAAACACCATATATTTT	CASSVWGVDSGNTIYF
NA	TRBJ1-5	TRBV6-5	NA	TGTGCCAGCAGCGCAGGGGCGCTGGGCAATCAGCCCCAGCATTTT	CASSAGALGNQPQHF
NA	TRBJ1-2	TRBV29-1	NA	TGCAGCGTTGAAGATCTATCGGGGAGAGGCTACACCTTC	CSVEDLSGRGYTF
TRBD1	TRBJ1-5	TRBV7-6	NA	TGTGCCAGCAGTCCCGGGACAGGAGATCAGCCCCAGCATTTT	CASSPGTGDQPQHF
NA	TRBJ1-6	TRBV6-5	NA	TGTGCCAGCACCTCTAGGGTAGGGGGTTCACCCCTCCACTTT	CASTSRVGGSPLHF
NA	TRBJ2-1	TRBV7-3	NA	TGTGCCAGCAGCTTGAGGAACGGAGAGCAGTTCTTC	CASSLRNGEQFF
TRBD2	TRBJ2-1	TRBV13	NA	TGTGCCATCTATAGCGGGGGCTACAATGAGCAGTTCTTC	CAIYSGGYNEQFF
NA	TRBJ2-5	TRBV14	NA	TGTGCCAGCAGCCAAGTACAGGGAGAAGAGACCCAGTACTTC	CASSQVQGEETQYF
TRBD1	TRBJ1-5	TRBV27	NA	TGTGCCAGCACTCCAGGGGGGGGCTCCAATCAGCCCCAGCATTTT	CASTPGGGSNQPQHF
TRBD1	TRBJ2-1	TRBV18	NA	TGTGCCAGCTCACCTCGACAGGGGGGTTACAATGAGCAGTTCTTC	CASSPRQGGYNEQFF
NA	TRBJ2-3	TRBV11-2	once	TGTGCCAGCAGCTCATGGGGGGCAAGCGATACGCAGTATTTT	CASSSWGASDTQYF
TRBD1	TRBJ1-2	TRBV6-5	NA	TGTGCCAGCAGTTACTCGGGACAGGGGGCAGGAGGCTACACCTTC	CASSYSGQGAGGYTF
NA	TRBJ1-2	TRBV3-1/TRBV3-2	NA	TGTGCCAGCAGTCCTATGGATGGGGGGGTTAACGGCTACACCTTC	CASSPMDGGVNGYTF
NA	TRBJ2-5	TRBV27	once	TGTGCCAGCAGTGTTTTAGACTTC	CASSVLDF
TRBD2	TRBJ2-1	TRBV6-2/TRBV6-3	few	TGTGCCAGCAGTCAGCGGGAACCGGGGTACAATGAGCAGTTCTTC	CASSQREPGYNEQFF
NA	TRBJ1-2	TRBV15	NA	TGTGCCACCAGCAGACGCCTGGGGGGGGATGGCTACACCTTC	CATSRRLGGDGYTF
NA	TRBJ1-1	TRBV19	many	TGTGCCAGTAGTATCGGGGGGCTGGGCACTGAAGCTTTCTTT	CASSIGGLGTEAFF
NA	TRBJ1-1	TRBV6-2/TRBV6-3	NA	TGTGCCAGCAGCACCTTCGGTTTGAACACTGAAGCTTTCTTT	CASSTFGLNTEAFF
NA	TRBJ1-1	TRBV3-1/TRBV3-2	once	TGTGCCAGCAGCCAGGCCGGATCAGTGAACACTGAAGCTTTCTTT	CASSQAGSVNTEAFF
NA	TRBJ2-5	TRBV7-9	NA	TGTGCCAGCAGTCGGGACCCGGCGGAGACCCAGTACTTC	CASSRDPAETQYF
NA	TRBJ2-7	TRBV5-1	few	TGCGCCAGCAGTCCCCGCAGGGGTACTTCCTACGAGCAGTACTTC	CASSPRRGTSYEQYF
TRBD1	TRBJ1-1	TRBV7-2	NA	TGTGCCAGCAGCTTAGAGAGGTCAGGGGGAGCTTTCTTT	CASSLERSGGAFF
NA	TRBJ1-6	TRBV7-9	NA	TGTGCCACCGACCCCATGTGGCAGGTCCAACACTTT	CATDPMWQVQHF
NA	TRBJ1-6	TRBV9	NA	TGTGCCAGCAGCGCTTCCCGGGACGGGGTAGGATCACCCCTCCACTTT	CASSASRDGVGSPLHF
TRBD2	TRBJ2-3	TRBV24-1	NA	TGTGCCACCAGTGACCGGACTAGCGGGAGGGGGGCAGATACGCAGTATTTT	CATSDRTSGRGADTQYF
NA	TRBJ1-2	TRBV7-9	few	TGTGCCAGCAGCGAACGGACCTATGGCTACACCTTC	CASSERTYGYTF
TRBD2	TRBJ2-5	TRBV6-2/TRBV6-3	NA	TGTGCCAGCAGTTGGAGCGGGGGGGCGTTGGAGACCCAGTACTTC	CASSWSGGALETQYF